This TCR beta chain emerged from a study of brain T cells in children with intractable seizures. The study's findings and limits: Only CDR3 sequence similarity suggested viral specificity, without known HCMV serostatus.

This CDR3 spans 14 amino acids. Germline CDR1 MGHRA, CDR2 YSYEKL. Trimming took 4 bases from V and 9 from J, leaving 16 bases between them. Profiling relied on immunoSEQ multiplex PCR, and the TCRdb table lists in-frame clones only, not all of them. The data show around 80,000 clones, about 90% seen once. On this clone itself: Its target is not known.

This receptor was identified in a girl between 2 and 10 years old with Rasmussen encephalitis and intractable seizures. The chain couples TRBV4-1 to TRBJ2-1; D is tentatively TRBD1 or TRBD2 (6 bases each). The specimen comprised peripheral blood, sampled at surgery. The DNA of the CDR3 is TGCGCCAGCAGCCTACAGGGACTCTTGGCTGAGCAGTTCTTC. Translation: CASSLQGLLAEQFF.